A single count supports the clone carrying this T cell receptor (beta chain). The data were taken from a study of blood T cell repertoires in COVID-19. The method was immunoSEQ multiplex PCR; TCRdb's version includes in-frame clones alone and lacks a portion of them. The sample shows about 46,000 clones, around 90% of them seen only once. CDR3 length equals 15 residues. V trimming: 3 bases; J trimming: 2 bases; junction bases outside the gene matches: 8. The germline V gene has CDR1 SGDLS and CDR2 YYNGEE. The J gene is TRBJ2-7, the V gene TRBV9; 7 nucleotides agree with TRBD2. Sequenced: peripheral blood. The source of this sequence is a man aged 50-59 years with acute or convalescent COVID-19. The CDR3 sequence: CASSAQSGAAYEQYF. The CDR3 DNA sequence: TGTGCCAGCAGCGCCCAAAGCGGGGCGGCCTACGAGCAGTACTTC.